These T cell receptor beta chains were read from a single sample in a study of blood T cell repertoires in COVID-19. The data were produced by immunoSEQ multiplex PCR, yet TCRdb's version contains in-frame clones alone and is incomplete. The table lists about 480,000 clones, roughly 88% of them singletons. The source material was PBMCs or T cells enriched from blood (not recorded which). These TCRs come from a woman aged 40 to 50 who had recovered from COVID-19. The CDR3 runs from the conserved cysteine through the conserved F or W. The D gene is left open where the match is weak. Size values are once, few and many counts, or a class for expanded clones, and some rows have none.

- | - | TRBJ2-1 | TRBV3-1/TRBV3-2 | TGTGCCAGCAGCCAAGGGTACTGGAATGAGCAGTTCTTC | CASSQGYWNEQFF
- | once | TRBJ2-4 | TRBV2 | TGTGCCAGCAGTGGCCAAACTACCAAAAACATTCAGTACTTC | CASSGQTTKNIQYF
TRBD2 | - | TRBJ2-3 | TRBV10-3 | TGTGCCATCAGACCCGGGACTAGCGGGAGCACAGATACGCAGTATTTT | CAIRPGTSGSTDTQYF
- | - | TRBJ2-1 | TRBV7-9 | TGTGCCAGCAGCTTAGATGAGTCCTACAATGAGCAGTTCTTC | CASSLDESYNEQFF
TRBD2 | - | TRBJ2-1 | TRBV7-9 | TGTGCCAGCAGCCTCAAGTCTAGCGGGAGGGCCAATGAGCAGTTCTTC | CASSLKSSGRANEQFF
- | - | TRBJ1-2 | TRBV19 | TGTGCCAGTAGTGAACCTCGCGGAGGTGTGGACTATGGCTACACCTTC | CASSEPRGGVDYGYTF
TRBD1 | - | TRBJ2-3 | TRBV20-1 | TGCAGTGCTAGTGTGAGGACAGGGGGCAGAGATACGCAGTATTTT | CSASVRTGGRDTQYF
- | - | TRBJ2-1 | TRBV9 | TGTGCCAGCAGCGTGGACACGAGCTCCTACAATGAGCAGTTCTTC | CASSVDTSSYNEQFF
TRBD2 | - | TRBJ2-1 | TRBV7-9 | TGTGCCAGCAGACCCGCGGGAGGCCTTCAGTTCTTC | CASRPAGGLQFF
- | - | TRBJ1-1 | TRBV6-2/TRBV6-3 | TGTGCCAGCAGTAACGGTCCGAACACTGAAGCTTTCTTT | CASSNGPNTEAFF
TRBD1 | - | TRBJ2-3 | TRBV11-3 | TGTGCCAGCACCTACCCCGGACAGGGTTACAATACGCAGTATTTT | CASTYPGQGYNTQYF
- | - | TRBJ2-1 | TRBV11-3 | TGTGCCAGCAGCCCCCCTAGTCGGGAAAATGAGCAGTTCTTC | CASSPPSRENEQFF
TRBD1 | - | TRBJ1-6 | TRBV6-5 | TGTGCCAGCAGTTACAGGGGGCCCTATAATTCACCCCTCCACTTT | CASSYRGPYNSPLHF
TRBD1 | - | TRBJ2-4 | TRBV5-4 | TGTGCCAGCAGCGACGGCCGGGACAGGGGGGTGGACATTCAGTACTTC | CASSDGRDRGVDIQYF
- | - | TRBJ2-1 | TRBV4-1 | TGCGCCAGCAGCCAAGAATTCCGCTACAATGAGCAGTTCTTC | CASSQEFRYNEQFF
TRBD2 | few | TRBJ2-7 | TRBV20-1 | TGCAGTGCTAGTCTAGCGGGAGCACTCTACGAGCAGTACTTC | CSASLAGALYEQYF